This T cell receptor beta chain derives from a study of OX40 agonist ivuxolimab in advanced cancers. Generated by immunoSEQ multiplex PCR, the TCRdb table keeps only in-frame clones and is missing some. The data hold over 100,000 clones, with 80% to 90% observed a single time. Germline CDR1 reads SEHNR; CDR2 reads FQNEAQ (reference sequence). Unmatched junction bases numbered 8, after V lost 5 bases and J lost 9 bases. The CDR3 spans 16 residues. The V call is TRBV7-9, the J call TRBJ1-6; 12 bases map to TRBD1. The clonotype comes from an adult with an advanced solid tumor such as melanoma, head and neck, liver or kidney cancer. The sample was CD4+ or CD8+ T cells sorted from blood, taken in a trial of the OX40 agonist ivuxolimab. The CDR3 spells CASSRGQGAISSPLHF. CDR3 in DNA: TGTGCCAGCAGCCGGGGACAGGGGGCGATAAGTTCACCCCTCCACTTT.